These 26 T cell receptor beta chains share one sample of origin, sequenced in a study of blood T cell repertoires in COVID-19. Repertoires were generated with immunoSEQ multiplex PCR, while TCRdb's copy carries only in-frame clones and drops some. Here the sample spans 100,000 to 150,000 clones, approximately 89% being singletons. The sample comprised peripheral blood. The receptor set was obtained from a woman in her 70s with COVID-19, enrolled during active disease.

The CDR3: CASSLSGRDDEKLFF. The CDR3 nucleotides read TGCGCCAGCAGCTTGTCAGGGAGGGACGATGAAAAACTGTTTTTT. The V call is TRBV5-1, the J call TRBJ1-4; D is possibly TRBD1 (5 bases). Trimming stripped 1 base from V and 6 bases from J, with 13 bases between. This CDR3 is 15 amino acids long. Germline CDR1 reads SGHRS; CDR2 reads YFSETQ.

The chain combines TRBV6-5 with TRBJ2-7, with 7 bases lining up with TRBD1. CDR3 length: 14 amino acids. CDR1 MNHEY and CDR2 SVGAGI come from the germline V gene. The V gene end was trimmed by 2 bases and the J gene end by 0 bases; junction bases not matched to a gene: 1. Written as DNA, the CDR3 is TGTGCCAGCAGTTACCGGGACAGCTCCTACGAGCAGTACTTC. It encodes CASSYRDSSYEQYF.

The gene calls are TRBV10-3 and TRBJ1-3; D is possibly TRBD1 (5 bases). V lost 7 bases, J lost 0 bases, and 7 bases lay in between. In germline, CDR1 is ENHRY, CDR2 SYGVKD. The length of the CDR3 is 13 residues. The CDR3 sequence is CAIKGFSGNTIYF. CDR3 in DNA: TGTGCCATCAAGGGGTTCTCTGGAAACACCATATATTTT.

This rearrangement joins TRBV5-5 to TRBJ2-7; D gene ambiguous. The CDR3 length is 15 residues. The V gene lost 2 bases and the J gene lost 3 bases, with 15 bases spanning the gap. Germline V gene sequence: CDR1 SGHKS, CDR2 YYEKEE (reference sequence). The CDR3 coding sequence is TGTGCCAGCAGCTTTAACCTGGGCACAAACTACGAGCAGTACTTC. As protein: CASSFNLGTNYEQYF. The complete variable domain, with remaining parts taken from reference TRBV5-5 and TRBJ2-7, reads DAGVTQSPTHLIKTRGQQVTLRCSPISGHKSVSWYQQVLGQGPQFIFQYYEKEERGRGNFPDRFSARQFPNYSSELNVNALLLGDSALYLCASSFNLGTNYEQYFGPGTRLTVT.

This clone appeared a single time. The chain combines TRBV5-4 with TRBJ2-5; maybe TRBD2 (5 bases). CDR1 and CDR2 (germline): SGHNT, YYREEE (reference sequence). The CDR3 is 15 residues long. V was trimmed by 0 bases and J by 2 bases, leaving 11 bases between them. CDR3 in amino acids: CASSLGSGRQETQYF. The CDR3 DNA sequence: TGTGCCAGCAGCTTGGGGAGCGGACGGCAAGAGACCCAGTACTTC.

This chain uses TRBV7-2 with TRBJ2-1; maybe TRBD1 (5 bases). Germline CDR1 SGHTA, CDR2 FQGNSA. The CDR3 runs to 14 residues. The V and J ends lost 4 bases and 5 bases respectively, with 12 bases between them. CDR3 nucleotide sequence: TGTGCCAGCAGCTCCAGACAGAAAGACAATGAGCAGTTCTTC. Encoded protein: CASSSRQKDNEQFF.

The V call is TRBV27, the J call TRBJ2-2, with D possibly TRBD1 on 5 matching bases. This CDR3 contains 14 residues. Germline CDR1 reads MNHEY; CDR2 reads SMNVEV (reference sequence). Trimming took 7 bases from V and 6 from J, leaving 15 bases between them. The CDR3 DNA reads TGTGCCAGCAAATCTCAGGGCGAGGCCGGGGAGCTGTTTTTT. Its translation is CASKSQGEAGELFF.

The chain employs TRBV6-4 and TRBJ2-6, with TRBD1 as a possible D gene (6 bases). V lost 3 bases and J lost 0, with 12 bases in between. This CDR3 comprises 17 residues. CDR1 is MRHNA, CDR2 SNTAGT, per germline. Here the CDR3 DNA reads TGTGCCAGCAGTGAATCCAGGGGATTCTCTGGGGCCAACGTCCTGACTTTC. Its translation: CASSESRGFSGANVLTF.

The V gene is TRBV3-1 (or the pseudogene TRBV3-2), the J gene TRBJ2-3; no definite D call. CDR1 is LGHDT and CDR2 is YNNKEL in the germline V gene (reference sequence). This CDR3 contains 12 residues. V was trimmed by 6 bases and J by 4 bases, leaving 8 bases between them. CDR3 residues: CASSREPDTQYF. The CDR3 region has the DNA TGTGCCAGCAGTCGAGAGCCAGATACGCAGTATTTT.

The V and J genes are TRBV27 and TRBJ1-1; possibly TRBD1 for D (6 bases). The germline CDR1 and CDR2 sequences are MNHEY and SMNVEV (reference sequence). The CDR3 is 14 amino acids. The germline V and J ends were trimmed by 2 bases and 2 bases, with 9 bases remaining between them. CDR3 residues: CASSLAGANTEAFF. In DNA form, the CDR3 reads TGTGCCAGCAGTTTAGCAGGGGCAAACACTGAAGCTTTCTTT.

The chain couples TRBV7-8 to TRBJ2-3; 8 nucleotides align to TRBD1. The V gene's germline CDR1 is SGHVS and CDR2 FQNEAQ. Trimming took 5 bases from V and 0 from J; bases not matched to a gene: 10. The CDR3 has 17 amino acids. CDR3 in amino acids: CASSIVPGQASTDTQYF. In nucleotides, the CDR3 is TGTGCCAGCAGCATCGTCCCGGGACAGGCTAGCACAGATACGCAGTATTTT.

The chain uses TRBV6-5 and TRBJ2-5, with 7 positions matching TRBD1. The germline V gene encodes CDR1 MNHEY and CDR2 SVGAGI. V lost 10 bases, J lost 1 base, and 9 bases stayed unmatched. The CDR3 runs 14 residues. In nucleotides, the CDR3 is TGTGCCACCCACAGGGGTGTGCGCCAAGAGACCCAGTACTTC. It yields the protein CATHRGVRQETQYF.

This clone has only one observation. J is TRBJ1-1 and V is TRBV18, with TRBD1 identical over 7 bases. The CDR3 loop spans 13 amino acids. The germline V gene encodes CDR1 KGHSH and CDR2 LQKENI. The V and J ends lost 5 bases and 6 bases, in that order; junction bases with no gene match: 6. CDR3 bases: TGTGCCAGCTCATCACAGGGGATATCTGAAGCTTTCTTT. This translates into CASSSQGISEAFF. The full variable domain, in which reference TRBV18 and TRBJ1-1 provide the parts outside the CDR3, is NAGVMQNPRHLVRRRGQEARLRCSPMKGHSHVYWYRQLPEEGLKFMVYLQKENIIDESGMPKERFSAEFPKEGPSILRIQQVVRGDSAAYFCASSSQGISEAFFGQGTRLTVV.

Here the CDR3 reads CATGQEETQYF. In DNA form, the CDR3 reads TGTGCCACTGGACAGGAAGAGACCCAGTACTTC. The gene calls are TRBV7-9 and TRBJ2-5; 7 nucleotides agree with TRBD1. With 10 bases clipped from V and 3 bases from J, the junction kept 2 bases outside the gene matches. CDR1 SEHNR and CDR2 FQNEAQ come from the germline V gene (reference sequence). The CDR3 is 11 amino acids. The full variable domain, in which reference TRBV7-9 and TRBJ2-5 provide the parts outside the CDR3, is DTGVSQNPRHKITKRGQNVTFRCDPISEHNRLYWYRQTLGQGPEFLTYFQNEAQLEKSRLLSDRFSAERPKGSFSTLEIQRTEQGDSAMYLCATGQEETQYFGPGTRLLVL.

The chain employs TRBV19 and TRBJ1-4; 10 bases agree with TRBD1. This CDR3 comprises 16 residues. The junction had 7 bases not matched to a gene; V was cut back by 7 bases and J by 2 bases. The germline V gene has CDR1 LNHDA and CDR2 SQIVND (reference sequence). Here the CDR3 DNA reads TGTGCCAGTAAAAGGACAGGGGGGTCGACTAATGAAAAACTGTTTTTT. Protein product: CASKRTGGSTNEKLFF.

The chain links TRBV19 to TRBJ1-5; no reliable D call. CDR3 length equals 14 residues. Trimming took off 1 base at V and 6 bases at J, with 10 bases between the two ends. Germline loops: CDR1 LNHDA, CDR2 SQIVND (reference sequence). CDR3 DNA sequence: TGTGCCAGTAGTATAGGTTGGGGAGGTCAGCCCCAGCATTTT. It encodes CASSIGWGGQPQHF. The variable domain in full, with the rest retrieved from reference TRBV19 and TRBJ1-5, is DGGITQSPKYLFRKEGQNVTLSCEQNLNHDAMYWYRQDPGQGLRLIYYSQIVNDFQKGDIAEGYSVSREKKESFPLTVTSAQKNPTAFYLCASSIGWGGQPQHFGDGTRLSIL.

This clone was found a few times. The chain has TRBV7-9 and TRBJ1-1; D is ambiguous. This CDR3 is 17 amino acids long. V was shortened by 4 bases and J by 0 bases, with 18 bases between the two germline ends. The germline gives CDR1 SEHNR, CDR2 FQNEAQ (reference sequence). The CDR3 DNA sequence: TGTGCCAGCAGCTCCACAGCAATTATTACCATGAACACTGAAGCTTTCTTT. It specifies CASSSTAIITMNTEAFF.

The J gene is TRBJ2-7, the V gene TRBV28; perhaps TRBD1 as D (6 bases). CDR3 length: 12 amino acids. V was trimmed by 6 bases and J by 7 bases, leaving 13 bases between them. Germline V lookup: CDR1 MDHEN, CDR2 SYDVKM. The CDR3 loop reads CASRYRVEEQYF. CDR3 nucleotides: TGTGCCAGCAGATACAGGGTCGAGGAGCAGTACTTC.

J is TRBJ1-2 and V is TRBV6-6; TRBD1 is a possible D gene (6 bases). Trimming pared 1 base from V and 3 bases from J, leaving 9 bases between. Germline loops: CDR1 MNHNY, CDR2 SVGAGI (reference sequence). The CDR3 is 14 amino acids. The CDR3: CASSYWGGDYGYTF. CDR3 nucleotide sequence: TGTGCCAGCAGTTACTGGGGGGGCGACTATGGCTACACCTTC.

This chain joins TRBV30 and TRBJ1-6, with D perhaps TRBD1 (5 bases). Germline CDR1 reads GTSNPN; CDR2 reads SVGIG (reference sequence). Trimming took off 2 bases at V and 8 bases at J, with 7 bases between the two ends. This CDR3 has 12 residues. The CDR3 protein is CAWSWGDSPLHF. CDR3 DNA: TGTGCCTGGAGTTGGGGGGATTCACCCCTCCACTTT.

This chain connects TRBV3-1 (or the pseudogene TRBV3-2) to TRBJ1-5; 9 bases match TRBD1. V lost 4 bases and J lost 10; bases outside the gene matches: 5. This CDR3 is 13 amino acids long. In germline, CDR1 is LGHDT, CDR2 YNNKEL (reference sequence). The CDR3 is CASSPDRGGPQHF. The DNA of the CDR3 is TGTGCCAGCAGCCCCGACAGGGGGGGCCCCCAGCATTTT.

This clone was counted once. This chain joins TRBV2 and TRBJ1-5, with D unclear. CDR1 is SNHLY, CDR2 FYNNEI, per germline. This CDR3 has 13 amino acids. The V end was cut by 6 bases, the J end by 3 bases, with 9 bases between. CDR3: CASRNDFNQPQHF. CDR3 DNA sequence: TGTGCCAGCAGAAACGACTTCAATCAGCCCCAGCATTTT.

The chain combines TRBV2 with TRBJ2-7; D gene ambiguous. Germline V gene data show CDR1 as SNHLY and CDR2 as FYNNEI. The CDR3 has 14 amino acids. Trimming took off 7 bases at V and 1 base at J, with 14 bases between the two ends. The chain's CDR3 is CASTLEAESYEQYF. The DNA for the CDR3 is TGTGCCAGCACCCTAGAGGCAGAATCCTACGAGCAGTACTTC.

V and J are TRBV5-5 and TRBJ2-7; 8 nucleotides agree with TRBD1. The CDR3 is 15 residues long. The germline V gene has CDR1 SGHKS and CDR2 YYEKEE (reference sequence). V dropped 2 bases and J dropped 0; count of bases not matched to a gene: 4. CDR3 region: CASSFGQGPSYEQYF. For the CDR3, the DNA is TGTGCCAGCAGCTTCGGACAGGGACCCTCCTACGAGCAGTACTTC.

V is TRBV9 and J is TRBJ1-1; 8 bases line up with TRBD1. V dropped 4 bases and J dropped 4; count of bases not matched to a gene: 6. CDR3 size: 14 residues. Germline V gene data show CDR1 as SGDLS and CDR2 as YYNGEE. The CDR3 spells CASSRQGKGTEAFF. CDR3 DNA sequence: TGTGCCAGCAGCCGACAGGGGAAGGGCACTGAAGCTTTCTTT.

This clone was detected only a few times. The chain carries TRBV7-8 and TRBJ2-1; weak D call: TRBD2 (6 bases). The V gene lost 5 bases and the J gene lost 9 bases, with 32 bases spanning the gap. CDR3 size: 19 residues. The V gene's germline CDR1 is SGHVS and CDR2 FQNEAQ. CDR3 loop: CASSLLTFPTDRRDGEQFF. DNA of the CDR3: TGTGCCAGCAGCCTGCTAACCTTCCCGACGGACCGGCGGGACGGTGAGCAGTTCTTC.